One sample yielded the 25 T cell receptor beta chains listed below, sequenced in a study of T-cell reconstitution after alpha-beta-depleted transplantation in children. Library preparation (for TCRbeta) was performed with unique molecular identifiers. TCRdb recomputed calls from the PCR reads with MiXCR, one row per CDR3 protein. The sample has some 600,000 distinct CDR3 sequences, approximately 16% seen once; the top ten hold 0.9% to 1.2%. Here the sequenced sample was PBMCs from the stem cell graft donor, taken from the stem cell graft. The receptors shown here come from a human donor who donated a stem cell graft to a child with acute myeloid leukemia.

The sample holds many counts of this clonotype. J is TRBJ1-2 and V is TRBV20-1; 7 bases agree with TRBD1. V gave up 3 bases and J gave up 0 bases; unmatched junction bases: 4. Germline assignment: CDR1 DFQATT and CDR2 SNEGSKA (reference sequence). CDR3 length equals 14 residues. The CDR3 here is CSASYRGSNYGYTF. The CDR3 coding sequence is TGCAGTGCTAGTTACAGGGGATCTAACTATGGCTACACCTTC.

This clonotype was counted ten times or more. The rearrangement joins TRBV20-1 to TRBJ1-1; no reliable D call. The V gene's germline CDR1 is DFQATT and CDR2 SNEGSKA (reference sequence). V was pared by 3 bases and J by 4 bases, with 15 bases between. CDR3 length: 14 residues. CDR3 nucleotide sequence: TGCAGTGCTAGGGAGGACGGCGTAGGCACTGAAGCTTTCTTT. It is translated as CSAREDGVGTEAFF.

This clonotype came up many times. The chain is built from TRBV6-5 and TRBJ2-1; no reliable D call. V lost 1 base and J lost 7, with 8 bases in between. Germline lookup yields CDR1 MNHEY and CDR2 SVGAGI. There are 13 residues in the CDR3. The CDR3 here is CASSYLRWNEQFF. The CDR3 DNA is TGTGCCAGCAGTTACTTGCGGTGGAATGAGCAGTTCTTC.

This clonotype was recorded many times. The genes are TRBV5-1 and TRBJ2-2; the D is unclear. The V gene's germline CDR1 is SGHRS and CDR2 YFSETQ. The CDR3 is made up of 16 amino acids. The V gene lost 1 base and the J gene lost 0 bases, with 10 bases spanning the gap. The CDR3 spells CASSLKWLANTGELFF. CDR3 in DNA: TGCGCCAGCAGCTTGAAATGGCTAGCGAACACCGGGGAGCTGTTTTTT.

This clonotype was detected many times. The V gene is TRBV5-5, the J gene TRBJ2-7, with unresolved D. V lost 4 bases to trimming and J lost 2 bases, with 16 bases between them. This CDR3 is 15 amino acids long. The germline gives CDR1 SGHKS, CDR2 YYEKEE (reference sequence). CDR3 nucleotides: TGTGCCAGCAGCCTTGACATCGCGCTTGCCTACGAGCAGTACGTC. This codes for CASSLDIALAYEQYV.

Only one count was recorded for this clonotype. V and J are TRBV28 and TRBJ1-1, with a tentative D call TRBD1 (5 bases). Trimming removed 6 bases at V and 0 bases at J, with 20 bases between. The CDR3 is 17 residues long. CDR1 is MDHEN, CDR2 SYDVKM, per germline. CDR3 residues: CASSVWAPGRLNTEAFF. In DNA, the CDR3 is TGTGCCAGCAGCGTCTGGGCCCCGGGACGGTTGAACACTGAAGCTTTCTTT.

The chain joins TRBV7-9 to TRBJ2-3, with D perhaps given as TRBD1 or TRBD2 (5 bases each). Per germline, CDR1 SEHNR and CDR2 FQNEAQ (reference sequence). Trimming shortened V by 3 bases and J by 0 bases, and 16 bases separated the two germline ends. The CDR3 loop spans 17 amino acids. The CDR3, as DNA: TGTGCCAGCAGCTTGGGGGACGGGGCCGACAGCACAGATACGCAGTATTTT. Translation gives CASSLGDGADSTDTQYF. Full variable domain (remainder filled in from reference TRBV7-9 and TRBJ2-3): DTGVSQNPRHKITKRGQNVTFRCDPISEHNRLYWYRQTLGQGPEFLTYFQNEAQLEKSRLLSDRFSAERPKGSFSTLEIQRTEQGDSAMYLCASSLGDGADSTDTQYFGPGTRLTVL.

The J gene is TRBJ2-2, the V gene TRBV7-9, with 7 bases fitting TRBD2. This CDR3 spans 15 amino acids. Germline V gene data show CDR1 as SEHNR and CDR2 as FQNEAQ (reference sequence). The V and J ends lost 5 bases and 1 base, in that order; junction bases with no gene match: 4. CDR3 sequence: CASSPTSLNTGELFF. The CDR3 DNA follows: TGTGCCAGCAGCCCGACTAGCCTGAACACCGGGGAGCTGTTTTTT.

This clonotype showed up many times. The chain joins TRBV12-3 or TRBV12-4 to TRBJ2-3; D might be TRBD2 (6 bases). The V gene lost 3 bases and the J gene lost 0 bases, with 10 bases spanning the gap. This CDR3 comprises 15 residues. The DNA of the CDR3 is TGTGCCAGCAGTTTGGGGGACTTAAGCACAGATACGCAGTATTTT. This translates into CASSLGDLSTDTQYF.

This sequence joins TRBV20-1 and TRBJ2-7; 9 bases line up with TRBD1. Germline V gene lookup returns CDR1 DFQATT and CDR2 SNEGSKA (reference sequence). CDR3 size: 14 residues. V was pared by 3 bases and J by 5 bases, with 8 bases of the junction left unmatched. CDR3 bases: TGCAGTGCTAGCCGGGACAGGGAATATCACGAGCAGTACGTC. Amino acid sequence: CSASRDREYHEQYV.

This clonotype was seen repeatedly, ten times or more. The rearrangement uses TRBV2 and TRBJ2-1, with 8 positions matching TRBD2. The length of the CDR3 is 19 residues. Looked up from germline, CDR1 is SNHLY and CDR2 is FYNNEI. Germline trimming cut 7 bases from V and 0 bases from J; bases unmatched to any gene: 17. The CDR3 coding sequence is TGTGCCAGCAATGGCCAGAGCGGGGGTACTTCTAGCTCCTACAATGAGCAGTTCTTC. Translated, it gives CASNGQSGGTSSSYNEQFF.

This clonotype has a count of ten or more. The rearrangement joins TRBV15 to TRBJ2-6, with no clear D. CDR1 LNHNV and CDR2 YYDKDF come from the germline V gene (reference sequence). This CDR3 region has 16 residues. Between the trimmed V and J ends, which lost 0 bases and 0 bases, there was a span of 6 bases. The CDR3 sequence is CATSRDTSSGANVLTF. CDR3 nucleotide sequence: TGTGCCACCAGCAGAGACACTTCCTCTGGGGCCAACGTCCTGACTTTC. Using reference TRBV15 and TRBJ2-6 for the parts outside the CDR3, the full variable domain is DAMVIQNPRYQVTQFGKPVTLSCSQTLNHNVMYWYQQKSSQAPKLLFHYYDKDFNNEADTPDNFQSRRPNTSFCFLDIRSPGLGDTAMYLCATSRDTSSGANVLTFGAGSRLTVL.

This clonotype was observed many times. The chain employs TRBV5-1 and TRBJ2-7; D is unresolved. V lost 0 bases to trimming and J lost 0 bases, with 10 bases between them. This CDR3 is built from 15 residues. Germline V CDR1 and CDR2: SGHRS, YFSETQ. The CDR3 DNA reads as TGCGCCAGCAGCTTGGTACGGCCGAGCTCCTACGAGCAGTACTTC. This encodes CASSLVRPSSYEQYF.

A few counts support this clonotype. The chain links TRBV4-3 to TRBJ2-3; D possibly matches TRBD1 or TRBD2 (5 bases each). The V end lost 6 bases, the J end lost 2 bases, and 12 bases lay between the germline ends. The CDR3 spans 14 residues. Germline lookup yields CDR1 LGHNA and CDR2 YSLEER. The CDR3 region is CASSAGGTTDTQYF. Here the CDR3 DNA reads TGCGCCAGCAGTGCTGGGGGAACCACAGATACGCAGTATTTT.

This clonotype was counted a single time. This sequence joins TRBV7-7 and TRBJ2-3, with TRBD2 as a possible D gene (5 bases). The germline V gene encodes CDR1 SSHAT and CDR2 FNYEAQ (reference sequence). V was trimmed by 4 bases and J by 0 bases, leaving 8 bases between them. The CDR3 length is 14 residues. This CDR3 reads CASSSDSSTDTQYF. CDR3 DNA sequence: TGTGCCAGCAGCTCGGACTCGAGCACAGATACGCAGTATTTT.

The rearrangement uses TRBV6-5 and TRBJ2-3; the match to TRBD1 covers 9 bases. The V segment lost 0 bases and the J segment 1 base; nucleotides outside the gene matches: 2. Germline lookup yields CDR1 MNHEY and CDR2 SVGAGI. The CDR3 is 16 residues long. CDR3 sequence (DNA): TGTGCCAGCAGTTACTCCCGGACAGGGGGCACAGATACGCAGTATTTT. It translates to CASSYSRTGGTDTQYF.

This clonotype has at least ten counts. The CDR3 sequence is CSAWDLSTDTQYF. The CDR3 coding sequence is TGCAGTGCTTGGGACCTCTCCACAGATACGCAGTATTTT. This chain connects TRBV20-1 to TRBJ2-3; D could derive from TRBD1 or TRBD2 (5 bases each). Germline CDR1 and CDR2: DFQATT and SNEGSKA (reference sequence). V was cut by 5 bases and J by 2 bases, with 11 bases left in between. The CDR3 has 13 amino acids.

The sample holds many counts of this clonotype. The V and J genes are TRBV24-1 and TRBJ2-1, with 10 bases aligning to TRBD1. After removal of 0 bases from V and 8 bases from J, the junction contained 0 bases not matched to a gene. Germline V gene sequence: CDR1 KGHDR, CDR2 SFDVKD. The CDR3 covers 14 residues. The DNA for the CDR3 is TGTGCCACCAGTGATTTGGGACAGGGGGATGAGCAGTTCTTC. This gives the protein CATSDLGQGDEQFF.

The chain couples TRBV7-2 to TRBJ2-2; TRBD1 might be the D (6 bases). Looked up from germline, CDR1 is SGHTA and CDR2 is FQGNSA. The CDR3 has 15 residues. With 2 bases removed from V and 6 bases from J, the gap between germline ends came to 13 bases. The CDR3 DNA is TGTGCCAGCAGCTTAAGGACCAGGGGACCCGGGGAGCTGTTTTTT. This translates into CASSLRTRGPGELFF.

This clonotype has only a few counts. This rearrangement joins TRBV20-1 to TRBJ2-3; TRBD1 agrees at 9 bases. The CDR3 is made up of 16 amino acids. Germline lookup yields CDR1 DFQATT and CDR2 SNEGSKA (reference sequence). J was trimmed by 5 bases and V by 4 bases; bases with no gene match: 13. CDR3 region: CSAMDRGPLRRDTQYF. The CDR3 coding sequence is TGCAGTGCTATGGACAGGGGACCCCTAAGAAGAGATACGCAGTATTTT.

This clonotype was detected ten times or more. CDR3 region: CASSGHRGGGYTF. The CDR3 region has the DNA TGTGCCAGCAGCGGACACAGGGGAGGTGGCTACACCTTC. The rearrangement links TRBV9 to TRBJ1-2; TRBD1 aligns across 7 bases. CDR1 is SGDLS and CDR2 is YYNGEE in the germline V gene. V lost 3 bases to trimming and J lost 7 bases; unmatched junction nucleotides: 6. This CDR3 is 13 amino acids long.

This clonotype came up a few times. The chain links TRBV12-3 or TRBV12-4 to TRBJ2-5; a possible D gene is TRBD2 (7 bases). Trimming shortened V by 9 bases and J by 5 bases, and 16 bases separated the two germline ends. This CDR3 spans 13 amino acids. CDR3 in amino acids: CASERGQAETQYF. The CDR3 nucleotides read TGTGCCAGTGAGCGGGGACAAGCGGAGACCCAGTACTTC.

Concerning this clonotype itself: A read error may be the cause here, since a much bigger clone is one base away. The rearrangement links TRBV29-1 to TRBJ2-7; a weak D match, TRBD1 (5 bases). V was pared by 7 bases and J by 5 bases, with 15 bases between. Germline values: CDR1 SQVTM, CDR2 ANQGSEA. The CDR3 spans 12 residues. The CDR3 nucleotides are TGCAGCGGCACCGCAGGGCAGGACGAGCAGTACTTC. The encoded protein is CSGTAGQDEQYF.

This clonotype has at least ten counts. V usage is TRBV29-1 and J usage is TRBJ2-5; the match to TRBD1 covers 9 bases. V dropped 4 bases and J dropped 5; count of bases not matched to a gene: 2. Looked up from germline, CDR1 is SQVTM and CDR2 is ANQGSEA. This CDR3 has 12 residues. This chain's CDR3 is CSVGQGVETQYF. CDR3 DNA: TGCAGCGTTGGACAGGGGGTTGAGACCCAGTACTTC.

This clonotype has ten or more counts. V gene TRBV20-1 combines with J gene TRBJ1-1, with D uncertain. This CDR3 spans 14 amino acids. From germline, CDR1 is DFQATT and CDR2 SNEGSKA (reference sequence). V lost 4 bases and J 7 bases, leaving 19 bases between the germline ends. The DNA of the CDR3 is TGCAGTGCTAATCTCAAAGCGGATCAGATTGAAGCTTTCTTT. It yields the protein CSANLKADQIEAFF.